A selection of T cell receptor beta chains follows, all from one sample in a study of blood T cell repertoires in COVID-19. Assay used: immunoSEQ multiplex PCR; TCRdb lists only in-frame clones, some missing. The sample includes about 240,000 clones, around 86% of them seen just once. The source material was peripheral blood. These receptors were collected from an older woman with active or convalescent COVID-19. The CDR3 runs from the conserved cysteine through the conserved F or W. The order of the fields is CDR3 DNA, CDR3 protein, V gene, D gene, J gene, clone size. The D gene is left open where the match is weak. Clone size appears in some rows only: once, few, many, or a class for an expanded clone.

DNA: TGTGCCAGCAGCTCTAGAACCCAAGACAGGGATGAAAAACTGTTTTTT
CDR3: CASSSRTQDRDEKLFF
V: TRBV5-4
D: TRBD1
J: TRBJ1-4
size: -

DNA: TGCAGCGTTGGAACCTCGACTAGAAGGCTCTACGAGCAGTACTTC
CDR3: CSVGTSTRRLYEQYF
V: TRBV29-1
D: -
J: TRBJ2-7
size: -

DNA: TGTGCCATCAGGGCCGGACTGTCATCGAATGAGCAGTTCTTC
CDR3: CAIRAGLSSNEQFF
V: TRBV10-3
D: -
J: TRBJ2-1
size: -

DNA: TGTGCCAGCAGTACAGGGGGCAGAGGAAACACCATATATTTT
CDR3: CASSTGGRGNTIYF
V: TRBV2
D: TRBD1
J: TRBJ1-3
size: -

DNA: TGTGCCAGCAGCGTAGCTGGGGACAGGGGGAGAGGGGGCTACACCTTC
CDR3: CASSVAGDRGRGGYTF
V: TRBV9
D: TRBD1
J: TRBJ1-2
size: -

DNA: TGTGCCAGCAGCTCGGGTCGACAGGGTGCAAATTCTGGGGCCAACGTCCTGACTTTC
CDR3: CASSSGRQGANSGANVLTF
V: TRBV7-9
D: TRBD1
J: TRBJ2-6
size: -

DNA: TGTGCCAGCAGCTCCGGACAGGGCCCCTATGGCTACACCTTC
CDR3: CASSSGQGPYGYTF
V: TRBV7-2
D: TRBD1
J: TRBJ1-2
size: -

DNA: TGCAGCGTGCAAGTGGTAGAAGAGACCCAGTACTTC
CDR3: CSVQVVEETQYF
V: TRBV29-1
D: -
J: TRBJ2-5
size: -

DNA: TGTGCCATCAGTGAGTCCCAGGGCCCCTATGGCTACACCTTC
CDR3: CAISESQGPYGYTF
V: TRBV10-3
D: -
J: TRBJ1-2
size: few

DNA: TGTGCCAGCAGCGAACGGACAGGTAGCAATCAGCCCCAGCATTTT
CDR3: CASSERTGSNQPQHF
V: TRBV3-1/TRBV3-2
D: TRBD1
J: TRBJ1-5
size: -

DNA: TGTGCCAGCAGTCCCTTCGGGGGAGGTTATGGCTACACCTTC
CDR3: CASSPFGGGYGYTF
V: TRBV27
D: -
J: TRBJ1-2
size: -

DNA: TGCGCCAGCAAGGCAGGGGTCTCCTCAAACTATGGCTACACCTTC
CDR3: CASKAGVSSNYGYTF
V: TRBV5-1
D: -
J: TRBJ1-2
size: -

DNA: TGTGCCAGCAGCTTTTCTAGCGGGGGTACCTACGAGCAGTACTTC
CDR3: CASSFSSGGTYEQYF
V: TRBV11-2
D: TRBD2
J: TRBJ2-7
size: few

DNA: TGTGCCAGCAGCTTACCCCGGGACAGGCGCTCTGGGGCCAACGTCCTGACTTTC
CDR3: CASSLPRDRRSGANVLTF
V: TRBV7-6
D: TRBD1
J: TRBJ2-6
size: -